One sample yielded the 32 T cell receptor beta chains listed below, sequenced in a study of T cell repertoires in ileal Crohn's disease. Sample time point: neoterminal ileum biopsy at postoperative endoscopy, about 6 months after surgery. Profiling relied on immunoSEQ multiplex PCR, and the TCRdb table lists in-frame clones only, not all of them. The sample lists roughly 3,900 clones, around 82% occurring once. Material: ileal tissue. All receptors derive from an adult with Crohn's disease.

The chain has TRBV5-4 and TRBJ2-3, with D possibly being TRBD1 (6 bases). Trimming took off 4 bases at V and 2 bases at J, with 14 bases between the two ends. The CDR3 consists of 15 residues. Germline V gives CDR1 SGHNT, CDR2 YYREEE (reference sequence). CDR3 DNA: TGTGCCAGCAGCCCAGGGACAACCCTCACAGATACGCAGTATTTT. Residues: CASSPGTTLTDTQYF.

This clone occurred once. This sequence joins TRBV7-9 and TRBJ1-1; D unclear. From germline, CDR1 is SEHNR and CDR2 FQNEAQ (reference sequence). The CDR3 extends over 15 amino acids. V was cut by 1 base and J by 1 base, with 10 bases left in between. Here the CDR3 DNA reads TGTGCCAGCAGCTTAGGTGGAGTATGGAACACTGAAGCTTTCTTT. The encoded protein is CASSLGGVWNTEAFF.

V and J are TRBV7-6 and TRBJ2-3; 7 bases align to TRBD2. The V gene's germline CDR1 is SGHVS and CDR2 FNYEAQ. This CDR3 has 12 residues. V trimming: 1 base; J trimming: 8 bases; junction bases outside the gene matches: 0. The CDR3 nucleotides read TGTGCCAGCAGCTTAGGGGGGGGTACGCAGTATTTT. Amino acid sequence: CASSLGGGTQYF.

This clone was picked up one time. The genes are TRBV19 and TRBJ1-6; D remains ambiguous. CDR1 and CDR2 (germline): LNHDA, SQIVND (reference sequence). The CDR3 contains 15 residues. Trimming removed 2 bases from V and 3 bases from J, with 8 bases in between. CDR3 nucleotides: TGTGCCAGTAGTATAAGCGGAAGCTATAATTCACCCCTCCACTTT. This codes for CASSISGSYNSPLHF.

The J gene is TRBJ2-7, the V gene TRBV28, with a tentative D call TRBD2 (6 bases). Trimming shortened V by 6 bases and J by 0 bases, and 18 bases separated the two germline ends. The CDR3 sequence is 16 residues long. Germline V gene sequence: CDR1 MDHEN, CDR2 SYDVKM. Here the CDR3 DNA reads TGTGCCAGCAGCTACCCCCCGGGACTGAACTCCTACGAGCAGTACTTC. It yields the protein CASSYPPGLNSYEQYF.

The rearrangement joins TRBV10-3 to TRBJ1-6; D is uncertain. Per germline, CDR1 ENHRY and CDR2 SYGVKD. The CDR3 has 15 residues. Trimming removed 0 bases at V and 9 bases at J, with 12 bases between. The CDR3 DNA reads as TGTGCCATCAGTGAGTCGCTCCCCCCGGTTTCACCCCTCCACTTT. Its translation: CAISESLPPVSPLHF.

The rearrangement joins TRBV7-3 to TRBJ2-1; 9 nucleotides line up with TRBD1. The CDR3 sequence is 14 residues long. CDR1 is SGHTA and CDR2 is FQGTGA in the germline V gene. V lost 6 bases, J lost 9 bases, and 9 bases stayed unmatched. CDR3 nucleotides: TGTGCCAGCAGTTCCAGGACAGGGGCGGGTGAGCAGTTCTTC. Encoded protein: CASSSRTGAGEQFF.

The rearrangement joins TRBV19 to TRBJ1-5; D remains unclear. Germline V CDR1 and CDR2: LNHDA, SQIVND (reference sequence). This CDR3 is built from 13 residues. V was clipped by 0 bases and J by 6 bases, with 6 bases between them. Here the CDR3 reads CASSIERSQPQHF. Written as DNA, the CDR3 is TGTGCCAGTAGTATAGAGCGGAGTCAGCCCCAGCATTTT.

This CDR3 reads CASSGRLAGGNTGELFF. The CDR3 nucleotides read TGTGCCAGCAGCGGAAGACTAGCGGGGGGTAACACCGGGGAGCTGTTTTTT. V gene TRBV7-9 combines with J gene TRBJ2-2, with 13 bases lining up with TRBD2. V shed 5 bases, J shed 2 bases, and the junction held 5 bases outside the gene matches. CDR3 length: 17 amino acids. The germline CDR1 and CDR2 sequences are SEHNR and FQNEAQ (reference sequence).

The chain couples TRBV11-3 to TRBJ2-1; 9 positions match TRBD1. Per the germline V gene, CDR1 is SGHNT and CDR2 is YENEEA. V lost 4 bases to trimming and J lost 6 bases; unmatched junction nucleotides: 7. This CDR3 is 15 amino acids long. The CDR3 region has the DNA TGTGCCAGCAGCTCTGACAGGGGGAACCCCAATGAGCAGTTCTTC. Its translation is CASSSDRGNPNEQFF. Using reference TRBV11-3 and TRBJ2-1 for the parts outside the CDR3, the full variable domain is EAGVVQSPRYKIIEKKQPVAFWCNPISGHNTLYWYLQNLGQGPELLIRYENEEAVDDSQLPKDRFSAERLKGVDSTLKIQPAELGDSAVYLCASSSDRGNPNEQFFGPGTRLTVL.

The chain uses TRBV10-3 and TRBJ2-5; D uncertain. V dropped 0 bases and J dropped 5 bases, with 10 bases sitting between them. The CDR3 length is 14 residues. Germline lookup yields CDR1 ENHRY and CDR2 SYGVKD. The chain's CDR3 is CAISESILQETQYF. CDR3 bases: TGTGCCATCAGTGAGTCGATCCTGCAGGAGACCCAGTACTTC.

The CDR3 spells CASSLNRDSDTNTQYF. CDR3 bases: TGTGCCAGCAGCCTAAACCGGGACAGCGACACCAATACGCAGTATTTT. The rearrangement uses TRBV9 and TRBJ2-3, with 7 bases aligning to TRBD1. This CDR3 spans 16 amino acids. After removal of 4 bases from V and 7 bases from J, the junction contained 15 bases not matched to a gene. The germline gives CDR1 SGDLS, CDR2 YYNGEE.

The chain employs TRBV7-9 and TRBJ2-3, with D tentatively TRBD2 (6 bases). In germline, CDR1 is SEHNR, CDR2 FQNEAQ (reference sequence). This CDR3 spans 12 amino acids. V was cut by 5 bases and J by 9 bases, with 12 bases left in between. The CDR3 loop is CASSRDSKTQYF. In DNA, the CDR3 is TGTGCCAGCAGCCGGGACTCCAAGACGCAGTATTTT. The full variable domain, with the rest looked up from reference TRBV7-9 and TRBJ2-3, is DTGVSQNPRHKITKRGQNVTFRCDPISEHNRLYWYRQTLGQGPEFLTYFQNEAQLEKSRLLSDRFSAERPKGSFSTLEIQRTEQGDSAMYLCASSRDSKTQYFGPGTRLTVL.

The chain employs TRBV2 and TRBJ2-1; TRBD1 might be the D (6 bases). This CDR3 has 15 amino acids. V shed 6 bases and J shed 1 base, with 13 bases lying between them. Looked up from germline, CDR1 is SNHLY and CDR2 is FYNNEI. The chain's CDR3 is CASSKGGSSYNEQFF. In nucleotides, the CDR3 is TGTGCCAGCAGCAAAGGGGGTAGTTCCTACAATGAGCAGTTCTTC.

This clone was counted between two and nine times. V usage is TRBV10-1 and J usage is TRBJ2-1; 10 bases fit TRBD2. The germline CDR1 and CDR2 sequences are WNHNN and SYGVQD (reference sequence). The CDR3 sequence is 13 residues long. Losses at the gene ends were 6 bases for V and 9 bases for J; bases not matched to a gene: 5. Here the CDR3 DNA reads TGCGCCAGCAGCCTAGCGGGGGCGAGTGAGCAGTTCTTC. Translation: CASSLAGASEQFF.

This clone was found a few times. The chain recombines TRBV7-2 with TRBJ1-6; D is unresolved. The CDR3 runs to 13 residues. Germline CDR1 is SGHTA and CDR2 is FQGNSA. V was pared by 2 bases and J by 5 bases, with 4 bases between. The CDR3 reads CASSLNNNSPLHF. As DNA, the CDR3 is TGTGCCAGCAGCTTAAACAATAATTCACCCCTCCACTTT.

The V call is TRBV30, the J call TRBJ2-3, with D tentatively TRBD2 (6 bases). With 2 bases removed from V and 0 bases from J, the gap between germline ends came to 15 bases. Germline V gene lookup returns CDR1 GTSNPN and CDR2 SVGIG (reference sequence). The length of the CDR3 is 16 residues. For the CDR3, the DNA is TGTGCCTGGAGTAAGGGGAGGTACTCTAGCACAGATACGCAGTATTTT. Amino acids: CAWSKGRYSSTDTQYF.

This sequence joins TRBV10-3 and TRBJ1-2; maybe TRBD1 (5 bases). The V gene's germline CDR1 is ENHRY and CDR2 SYGVKD. This CDR3 contains 13 residues. V was cut by 3 bases and J by 2 bases, with 7 bases left in between. DNA of the CDR3: TGTGCCATCAGTGATGGACAAAACTATGGCTACACCTTC. Amino acids: CAISDGQNYGYTF.

The chain recombines TRBV30 with TRBJ2-7; TRBD2 matches 8 bases. The CDR3 contains 18 residues. Germline V lookup: CDR1 GTSNPN, CDR2 SVGIG (reference sequence). V was clipped by 0 bases and J by 1 base; unmatched bases: 14. The CDR3 region has the DNA TGTGCCTGGAGTGTATATTACGGTCGGGGGGGCCGTTCCTACGAGCAGTACTTC. Translated: CAWSVYYGRGGRSYEQYF.

The V gene is TRBV28, the J gene TRBJ2-6, with D perhaps TRBD2 (6 bases). CDR1 MDHEN and CDR2 SYDVKM come from the germline V gene. V was trimmed by 3 bases and J by 4 bases, leaving 22 bases between them. This CDR3 spans 19 amino acids. CDR3 DNA: TGTGCCAGCAGTTTGGGACTGCGGGCCTTACCCCGCGGGGCCAACGTCCTGACTTTC. Protein product: CASSLGLRALPRGANVLTF.

The chain combines TRBV7-2 with TRBJ2-1; 8 bases are a match to TRBD1. V shed 1 base, J shed 10 bases, and the junction held 6 bases outside the gene matches. The CDR3 spans 14 residues. Germline V gives CDR1 SGHTA, CDR2 FQGNSA. Here the CDR3 DNA reads TGTGCCAGCAGCTTAGATCCAGGGGGCAGAGAGCAGTTCTTC. Residues: CASSLDPGGREQFF.

The chain is built from TRBV7-2 and TRBJ2-7; D unclear. Germline values: CDR1 SGHTA, CDR2 FQGNSA. The V end was cut by 0 bases, the J end by 1 base, with 13 bases between. This CDR3 contains 16 residues. The CDR3 DNA reads as TGTGCCAGCAGCTTAGCGGCTAGTCCCGGTTCCTACGAGCAGTACTTC. It yields the protein CASSLAASPGSYEQYF.

This rearrangement joins TRBV4-2 to TRBJ1-4, with a possible D match to TRBD1 (5 bases). Germline V gene data show CDR1 as LGHNA and CDR2 as YNFKEQ. Trimming shortened V by 0 bases and J by 8 bases, and 16 bases separated the two germline ends. The CDR3 spans 16 residues. CDR3 residues: CASSQERAQGREKLFF. CDR3 bases: TGTGCCAGCAGCCAAGAAAGAGCCCAGGGAAGGGAAAAACTGTTTTTT.

CDR3 residues: CASSPGTSETYEQYF. CDR3 bases: TGTGCCAGCTCACCCGGGACTAGCGAGACCTACGAGCAGTACTTC. The chain recombines TRBV18 with TRBJ2-7; 10 bases fit TRBD2. Germline CDR1 reads KGHSH; CDR2 reads LQKENI. CDR3 length: 15 residues. V lost 3 bases to trimming and J lost 2 bases; unmatched junction nucleotides: 4. The complete variable domain, with remaining parts taken from reference TRBV18 and TRBJ2-7, reads NAGVMQNPRHLVRRRGQEARLRCSPMKGHSHVYWYRQLPEEGLKFMVYLQKENIIDESGMPKERFSAEFPKEGPSILRIQQVVRGDSAAYFCASSPGTSETYEQYFGPGTRLTVT.

The rearrangement joins TRBV28 to TRBJ1-2, with D possibly TRBD1 on 5 matching bases. The germline V gene has CDR1 MDHEN and CDR2 SYDVKM. The CDR3 covers 16 residues. V was pared by 6 bases and J by 1 base, with 18 bases between. CDR3 in DNA: TGTGCCAGCAGAATTTCCTTGGCAGGGCTTAACTATGGCTACACCTTC. Encoded protein: CASRISLAGLNYGYTF.

The CDR3, as DNA: TGTGCCAGCAGCTTAGTTCGGGGGTACCCTGGGGAGCAGTACTTC. Its translation: CASSLVRGYPGEQYF. J is TRBJ2-7 and V is TRBV7-2; tentative D call: TRBD2 (6 bases). The CDR3 is made up of 15 amino acids. From germline, CDR1 is SGHTA and CDR2 FQGNSA. V lost 1 base, J lost 7 bases, and 17 bases lay in between.

The V and J genes are TRBV18 and TRBJ2-3, with D perhaps TRBD1 (6 bases). The V end lost 3 bases, the J end lost 7 bases, and 14 bases lay between the germline ends. The germline V gene has CDR1 KGHSH and CDR2 LQKENI. This CDR3 is built from 14 residues. This chain's CDR3 is CASSPARGRNTQYF. The CDR3 DNA follows: TGTGCCAGCTCACCTGCCAGGGGCCGGAATACGCAGTATTTT.

The rearrangement uses TRBV4-1 and TRBJ1-2; D is uncertain. The CDR3 has 13 residues. Trimming shortened V by 1 base and J by 5 bases, and 8 bases separated the two germline ends. Looked up from germline, CDR1 is MGHRA and CDR2 is YSYEKL. The chain's CDR3 is CASSQAQNYGYTF. CDR3 DNA sequence: TGCGCCAGCAGCCAAGCACAGAATTATGGCTACACCTTC.

The chain employs TRBV7-9 and TRBJ1-2; unclear D gene. CDR1 is SEHNR, CDR2 FQNEAQ, per germline (reference sequence). Trimming cost V 1 base and J 5 bases, with 8 bases left between them. The CDR3 is made up of 13 amino acids. The CDR3 DNA reads as TGTGCCAGCAGCTTAGGCCCACAGTATGGCTACACCTTC. Translated: CASSLGPQYGYTF.

The rearrangement joins TRBV7-9 to TRBJ2-7; weak D call: TRBD1 (7 bases). V was shortened by 0 bases and J by 3 bases, with 12 bases between the two germline ends. CDR1 is SEHNR and CDR2 is FQNEAQ in the germline V gene (reference sequence). The CDR3 is made up of 15 amino acids. This CDR3 reads CASSLARDRIYEQYF. CDR3 coding DNA: TGTGCCAGCAGCTTAGCGCGGGACAGAATCTACGAGCAGTACTTC.

A few counts support this clone. The CDR3 sequence: CAISSRTEAFF. The CDR3 nucleotides are TGTGCCATTTCTAGCCGCACTGAAGCTTTCTTT. The chain is built from TRBV28 and TRBJ1-1; no definite D call. The CDR3 has 11 residues. Germline V CDR1 and CDR2: MDHEN, SYDVKM. V lost 10 bases to trimming and J lost 4 bases, with 10 bases between them.

This chain uses TRBV7-9 with TRBJ2-1; a possible D gene is TRBD1 (5 bases). The CDR3 consists of 13 residues. Germline CDR1 SEHNR, CDR2 FQNEAQ (reference sequence). CDR3 coding DNA: TGTGTAATCCGGCAGGGAACCTACAATGAGCAGTTCTTC. It yields the protein CVIRQGTYNEQFF.